The 2 T cell receptor beta chains below all came from one sample that was sequenced in a study of blood T cell repertoires in COVID-19. Sequencing was performed with immunoSEQ multiplex PCR; in TCRdb, only in-frame clones are kept and a portion is missing. The sample holds roughly 200,000 clones, 70% to 90% seen once. Specimen: peripheral blood. These TCRs come from a person aged 65 to 85 with COVID-19, enrolled during active disease.

This clone appeared a few times. The J gene is TRBJ2-3, the V gene TRBV4-1, with TRBD1 matching 8 bases. Trimming cost V 4 bases and J 0 bases; bases outside gene matches: 18. Germline loops: CDR1 MGHRA, CDR2 YSYEKL. This CDR3 has 20 amino acids. The CDR3 reads CASSRTGQANRATSTDTQYF. In DNA, the CDR3 is TGCGCCAGCAGCCGAACGGGACAGGCAAATCGCGCCACTAGCACAGATACGCAGTATTTT.

CDR3 amino acids: CASRQGARGEKLFF. DNA for the CDR3: TGTGCCAGCAGACAGGGGGCCCGGGGAGAAAAACTGTTTTTT. This rearrangement joins TRBV6-5 to TRBJ1-4, with 9 positions matching TRBD1. The CDR3 has 14 amino acids. Germline CDR1 and CDR2: MNHEY and SVGAGI. After removal of 6 bases from V and 8 bases from J, the junction contained 7 bases not matched to a gene.